A selection of T cell receptor beta chains follows, all from one sample in a study of T cell responses to AZD1222 COVID-19 vaccine. Sequencing was performed with immunoSEQ multiplex PCR; in TCRdb, only in-frame clones are kept and a portion is missing. The sample shows some 200,000 clones, approximately 90% of them seen only once. The sequenced sample was peripheral blood, obtained on day 0 of AZD1222 vaccination. These TCRs come from an adult in good health. The CDR3 runs from the conserved cysteine through the conserved F or W. A D gene is named only where the DNA matches it firmly. Some rows mark clone size as missing; the rest say once, few, many or name a class of expanded clone.

d_gene: NA; j_gene: TRBJ2-1; abundance: NA; v_gene: TRBV29-1; CDR3aa: CSGGGEANNEQFF
d_gene: NA; j_gene: TRBJ2-7; abundance: NA; v_gene: TRBV27; CDR3aa: CASSHQYEQYF
d_gene: NA; j_gene: TRBJ2-7; abundance: NA; v_gene: TRBV5-1; CDR3aa: CASSLAQGSYEQYF
d_gene: NA; j_gene: TRBJ2-1; abundance: NA; v_gene: TRBV3-1/TRBV3-2; CDR3aa: CASRRRGSGANEQFF
d_gene: NA; j_gene: TRBJ2-2; abundance: once; v_gene: TRBV5-1; CDR3aa: CASSLEGHTGELFF
d_gene: TRBD1; j_gene: TRBJ1-5; abundance: NA; v_gene: TRBV2; CDR3aa: CASSKGQMRNQPQHF
d_gene: NA; j_gene: TRBJ1-2; abundance: NA; v_gene: TRBV21-1; CDR3aa: CATARALCYTF
d_gene: TRBD1; j_gene: TRBJ1-1; abundance: once; v_gene: TRBV19; CDR3aa: CASSWTGTGVNTEAFF
d_gene: NA; j_gene: TRBJ1-4; abundance: NA; v_gene: TRBV9; CDR3aa: CASSPLDPGLGNEKLFF
d_gene: NA; j_gene: TRBJ2-7; abundance: NA; v_gene: TRBV6-5; CDR3aa: CASSLGGMNEQYF
d_gene: NA; j_gene: TRBJ1-4; abundance: NA; v_gene: TRBV9; CDR3aa: CASSVGDTATNEKLFF
d_gene: TRBD1; j_gene: TRBJ1-1; abundance: few; v_gene: TRBV23-1; CDR3aa: CASSHRSTGRAFF
d_gene: NA; j_gene: TRBJ2-5; abundance: NA; v_gene: TRBV4-1; CDR3aa: CASSQDKVGGQETQYF
d_gene: NA; j_gene: TRBJ2-7; abundance: NA; v_gene: TRBV6-5; CDR3aa: CASSRQVSYEQYF
d_gene: NA; j_gene: TRBJ2-7; abundance: NA; v_gene: TRBV20-1; CDR3aa: CSQEIAYEQYF
d_gene: NA; j_gene: TRBJ1-1; abundance: NA; v_gene: TRBV27; CDR3aa: CASSLSSLNTEAFF
d_gene: TRBD1; j_gene: TRBJ1-5; abundance: NA; v_gene: TRBV6-1; CDR3aa: CASSGQGVHGNQPQHF
d_gene: NA; j_gene: TRBJ2-2; abundance: NA; v_gene: TRBV5-1; CDR3aa: CASSLTPVAGTGELFF
d_gene: TRBD1; j_gene: TRBJ2-7; abundance: NA; v_gene: TRBV10-3; CDR3aa: CAISPIWTGSSYEQYF
d_gene: NA; j_gene: TRBJ2-1; abundance: NA; v_gene: TRBV18; CDR3aa: CASSPQVGSGGNEQFF
d_gene: NA; j_gene: TRBJ2-7; abundance: NA; v_gene: TRBV7-9; CDR3aa: CASSPPRDGPHYEQYF
d_gene: NA; j_gene: TRBJ1-3; abundance: NA; v_gene: TRBV9; CDR3aa: CASSVSWGSGNTIYF
d_gene: NA; j_gene: TRBJ2-3; abundance: once; v_gene: TRBV4-1; CDR3aa: CASSQGRGPENTQYF
d_gene: NA; j_gene: TRBJ2-7; abundance: once; v_gene: TRBV2; CDR3aa: CASSETLRGYNYEQYF
d_gene: TRBD2; j_gene: TRBJ2-3; abundance: NA; v_gene: TRBV3-1/TRBV3-2; CDR3aa: CASSQRTSAGRRTQYF
d_gene: NA; j_gene: TRBJ2-3; abundance: NA; v_gene: TRBV24-1; CDR3aa: CATSDSTPSTQYF